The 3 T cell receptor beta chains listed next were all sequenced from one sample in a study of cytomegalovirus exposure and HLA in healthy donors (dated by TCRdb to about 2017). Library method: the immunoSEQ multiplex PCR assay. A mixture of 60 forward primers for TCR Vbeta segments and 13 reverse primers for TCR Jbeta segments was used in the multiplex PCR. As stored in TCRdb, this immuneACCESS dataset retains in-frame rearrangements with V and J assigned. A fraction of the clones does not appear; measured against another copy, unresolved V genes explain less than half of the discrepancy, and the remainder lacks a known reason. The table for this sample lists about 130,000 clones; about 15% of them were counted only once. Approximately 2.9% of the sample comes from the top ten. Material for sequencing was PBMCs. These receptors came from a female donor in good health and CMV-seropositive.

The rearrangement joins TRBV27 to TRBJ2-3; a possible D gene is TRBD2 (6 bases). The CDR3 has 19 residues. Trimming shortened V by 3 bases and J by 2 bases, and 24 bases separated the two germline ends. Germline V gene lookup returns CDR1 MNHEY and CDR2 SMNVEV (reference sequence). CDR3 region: CASSLRAPVSGLNTDTQYF. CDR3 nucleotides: TGTGCCAGCAGTTTGCGGGCTCCGGTAAGCGGGCTCAACACAGATACGCAGTATTTT.

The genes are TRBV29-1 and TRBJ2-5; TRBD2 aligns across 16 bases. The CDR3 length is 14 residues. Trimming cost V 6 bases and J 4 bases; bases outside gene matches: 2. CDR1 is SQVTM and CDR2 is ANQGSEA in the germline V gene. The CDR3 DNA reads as TGCAGCGTGGGACTAGCGGGGGGGCTAGAGACCCAGTACTTC. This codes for CSVGLAGGLETQYF.

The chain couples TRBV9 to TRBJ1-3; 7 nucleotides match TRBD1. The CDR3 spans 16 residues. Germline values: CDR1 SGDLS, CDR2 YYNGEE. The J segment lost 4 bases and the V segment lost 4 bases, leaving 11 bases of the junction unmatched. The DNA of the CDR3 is TGTGCCAGCAGCCCCCAAACGGGACAGATAGGAAACACCATATATTTT. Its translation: CASSPQTGQIGNTIYF.